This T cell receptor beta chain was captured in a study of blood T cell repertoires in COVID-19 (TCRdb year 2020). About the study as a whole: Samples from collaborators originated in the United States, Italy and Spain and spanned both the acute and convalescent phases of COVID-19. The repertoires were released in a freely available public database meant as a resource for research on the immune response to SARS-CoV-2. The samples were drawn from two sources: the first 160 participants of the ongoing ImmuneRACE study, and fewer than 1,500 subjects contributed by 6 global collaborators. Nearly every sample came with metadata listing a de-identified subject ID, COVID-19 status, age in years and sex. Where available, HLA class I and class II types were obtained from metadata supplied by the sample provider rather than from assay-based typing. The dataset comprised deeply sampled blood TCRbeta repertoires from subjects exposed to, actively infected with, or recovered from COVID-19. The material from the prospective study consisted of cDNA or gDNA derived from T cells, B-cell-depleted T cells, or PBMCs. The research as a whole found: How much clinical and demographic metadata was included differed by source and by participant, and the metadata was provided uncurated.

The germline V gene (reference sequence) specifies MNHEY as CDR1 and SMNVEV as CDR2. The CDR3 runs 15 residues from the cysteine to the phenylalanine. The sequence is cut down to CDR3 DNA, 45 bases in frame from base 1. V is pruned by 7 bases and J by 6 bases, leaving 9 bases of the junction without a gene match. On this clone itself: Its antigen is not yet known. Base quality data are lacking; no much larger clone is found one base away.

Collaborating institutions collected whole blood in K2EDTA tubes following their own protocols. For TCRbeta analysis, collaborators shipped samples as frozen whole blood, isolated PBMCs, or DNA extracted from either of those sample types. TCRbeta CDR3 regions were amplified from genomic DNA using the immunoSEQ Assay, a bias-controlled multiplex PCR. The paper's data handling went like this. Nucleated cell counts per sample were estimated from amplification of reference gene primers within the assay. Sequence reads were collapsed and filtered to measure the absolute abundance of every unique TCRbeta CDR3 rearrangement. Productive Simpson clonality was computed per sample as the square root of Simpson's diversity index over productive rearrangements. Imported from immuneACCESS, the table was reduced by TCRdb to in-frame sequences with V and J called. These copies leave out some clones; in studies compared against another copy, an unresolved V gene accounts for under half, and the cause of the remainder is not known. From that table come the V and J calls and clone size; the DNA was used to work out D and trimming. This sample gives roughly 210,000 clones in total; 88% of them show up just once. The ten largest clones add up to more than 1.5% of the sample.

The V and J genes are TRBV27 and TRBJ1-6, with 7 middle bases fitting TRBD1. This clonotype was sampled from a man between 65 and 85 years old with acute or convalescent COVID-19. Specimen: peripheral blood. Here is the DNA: TGTGCCAGCAAGAGACAGGGATCGGTTAATTCACCCCTCCACTTT. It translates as CASKRQGSVNSPLHF.